A selection of T cell receptor beta chains follows, all from one sample in a study of blood T cell repertoires in COVID-19. Sequenced by immunoSEQ multiplex PCR; TCRdb stores in-frame clones only, minus some. Among approximately 6,000 clones, about nine tenths were seen once, and the ten largest hold over 15%. Sequencing used peripheral blood. These receptors were obtained from a human donor in a cohort sampled during active COVID-19. The CDR3 runs from the conserved cysteine through the conserved F or W. A D gene is named only where the DNA matches it firmly. Only part of the rows carry a size: once, few, many, or a class if the clone is expanded.

>NA|TRBJ1-3|NA|TRBV27
TGTGCCAGCAGCGACAAGTTCGCGGGAAACACCATATATTTT
CASSDKFAGNTIYF
>NA|TRBJ1-2|once|TRBV3-1/TRBV3-2
TGTGCCAGCAGCCCCTTAGGGGCTGAGGGCTACACCTTC
CASSPLGAEGYTF
>TRBD2|TRBJ2-3|NA|TRBV6-5
TGTGCCAGCACTCAGCGGGGGTACACAGATACGCAGTATTTT
CASTQRGYTDTQYF
>NA|TRBJ1-6|NA|TRBV4-1
TGCGCCAGCAGCCAACAAGAACTCGCTAATTCACCCCTCCACTTT
CASSQQELANSPLHF
>NA|TRBJ1-1|NA|TRBV27
TGTGCCAGCAGTTTTAGAGGGACTTCTATACATTTGAACACTGAAGCTTTCTTT
CASSFRGTSIHLNTEAFF
>TRBD2|TRBJ2-6|once|TRBV7-2
TGTGCCAGCAGCTTCAAGCGGGGGGGCTGGGCTGGGGCCAACGTCCTGACTTTC
CASSFKRGGWAGANVLTF
>NA|TRBJ2-2|NA|TRBV27
TGTGCCAGCAGTTTTAGGGGCGGGGAGCTGTTTTTT
CASSFRGGELFF
>NA|TRBJ1-3|NA|TRBV2
TGTGCCAGCAGTTTTGAACTACTCTCTGGAAACACCATATATTTT
CASSFELLSGNTIYF
>TRBD1|TRBJ1-2|NA|TRBV9
TGTGCCAGCAGCGCTGGACAGGGGAACTATGGCTACACCTTC
CASSAGQGNYGYTF
>TRBD1|TRBJ1-5|NA|TRBV27
TGTGCCAGCAGCCGGACAGGAGATAGCAATCAGCCCCAGCATTTT
CASSRTGDSNQPQHF